The clone carrying this T cell receptor beta chain was detected many times. This entry belongs to a study of T-cell reconstitution after alpha-beta-depleted transplantation in children. This sample's TCRbeta library carried unique molecular identifier barcodes. TCRdb passed the PCR reads through MiXCR, listing each CDR3 protein once. Counted here are 350,000 to 500,000 distinct CDR3 sequences, approximately 42% occurring once; the ten biggest clones make up about 30%. The J segment lost 6 bases and the V segment lost 5 bases, leaving 11 bases of the junction unmatched. The CDR3 sequence is 15 residues long. Germline CDR1 and CDR2: SGHTA and FQGNSA.

V gene TRBV7-2 combines with J gene TRBJ2-7, with 9 bases fitting TRBD1. The sequencing used PBMCs, collected before TCRalphabeta/CD19-depleted stem cell transplant. The sequence derives from a girl aged 2-9 years with aplastic anemia, due to receive a stem cell transplant. The CDR3 loop is CASSRETGGGSEQYF. The CDR3 DNA is TGTGCCAGCAGCCGTGAGACAGGGGGTGGTAGCGAGCAGTACTTC. Using reference TRBV7-2 and TRBJ2-7 for the parts outside the CDR3, the full variable domain is GAGVSQSPSNKVTEKGKDVELRCDPISGHTALYWYRQSLGQGLEFLIYFQGNSAPDKSGLPSDRFSAERTGGSVSTLTIQRTQQEDSAVYLCASSRETGGGSEQYFGPGTRLTVT.